This is a list of T cell receptor beta chains from one sample in a study of CD8+ T cells in alopecia areata. Assay used: immunoSEQ multiplex PCR; TCRdb lists only in-frame clones, some missing. The table lists 45,000 to 60,000 clones, 96% of them singletons. The source material was CD8+ T cells sorted from blood, sampled at week 0. The receptors originated from a human donor with alopecia areata. The CDR3 runs from the conserved cysteine through the conserved F or W. The order of the fields is CDR3 DNA, CDR3 protein, J gene, D gene, V gene, CDR3 length, clone size. The D gene is left open where the match is weak. Where a row states a size, it is once, few, many or the class of an expanded clone; other rows omit it.

DNA: TGTGCCAGCAGTTACTCCGCGGCGCCGAACACTGAAGCTTTCTTT; CDR3: CASSYSAAPNTEAFF; J: TRBJ1-1; D: .; V: TRBV6-5; length: 15; size: .
DNA: TGTGCCAGCACCAGCCTTGGCGGGTCCCGGGGGGGCACAGATACGCAGTATTTT; CDR3: CASTSLGGSRGGTDTQYF; J: TRBJ2-3; D: TRBD2; V: TRBV27; length: 18; size: .
DNA: TGTGCTAGCAGCGCCAGGCCAGCTGCCGGCACAGATACGCAGTATTTT; CDR3: CASSARPAAGTDTQYF; J: TRBJ2-3; D: .; V: TRBV7-7; length: 16; size: .
DNA: TGTGCCAGCAGTGAAGGGGGCGGGGTGCAGCGGACACCCCATTTCTACGAGCAGTACTTC; CDR3: CASSEGGGVQRTPHFYEQYF; J: TRBJ2-7; D: .; V: TRBV6-1; length: 20; size: .
DNA: TGTGCCAGCAGTTACAAGCGGGGGGGCGGTAGAAGTGAGCAGTTCTTC; CDR3: CASSYKRGGGRSEQFF; J: TRBJ2-1; D: TRBD2; V: TRBV6-5; length: 16; size: .
DNA: TGTGCCAGCAGCCACAGGGGTTACGAGCAGTACTTC; CDR3: CASSHRGYEQYF; J: TRBJ2-7; D: TRBD1; V: TRBV7-8; length: 12; size: .
DNA: TGTGCCAGCGGGGGGGAAGAGTACCAAGAGACCCAGTACTTC; CDR3: CASGGEEYQETQYF; J: TRBJ2-5; D: TRBD2; V: TRBV6-5; length: 14; size: .
DNA: TGTGCCAGCAGCTCGGAGGCGGAAGCTTATCAGCCCCAGCATTTT; CDR3: CASSSEAEAYQPQHF; J: TRBJ1-5; D: .; V: TRBV7-9; length: 15; size: .
DNA: TGCAGCGTCGCGTCGACCGTCACAGGGCCGGTGGATGAGCAGTTCTTC; CDR3: CSVASTVTGPVDEQFF; J: TRBJ2-1; D: .; V: TRBV29-1; length: 16; size: .
DNA: TGTGCCAGCTCACCGATCGGCCTAGAGCCCCCGGGGAATGAGCAGTTCTTC; CDR3: CASSPIGLEPPGNEQFF; J: TRBJ2-1; D: .; V: TRBV18; length: 17; size: .
DNA: TGTGCCAGCAGTTTGGGGGTCAAGTTGGATGAGCAGTTCTTC; CDR3: CASSLGVKLDEQFF; J: TRBJ2-1; D: .; V: TRBV6-6; length: 14; size: .
DNA: TGTGCCAGCAAGGCGGCAACAGCCGCTAACTATGGCTACACCTTC; CDR3: CASKAATAANYGYTF; J: TRBJ1-2; D: .; V: TRBV27; length: 15; size: .
DNA: TGTGCCAGTAGTATAGGAGGAGACTACTACGAGCAGTACTTC; CDR3: CASSIGGDYYEQYF; J: TRBJ2-7; D: .; V: TRBV19; length: 14; size: .
DNA: TGTGCCGCCGACGAGGGAGATACGCAGTATTTT; CDR3: CAADEGDTQYF; J: TRBJ2-3; D: .; V: TRBV10-3; length: 11; size: .
DNA: TGCAGCCTCCAAGACGGGGCCACCTACGAGCAGCACTTC; CDR3: CSLQDGATYEQHF; J: TRBJ2-7; D: .; V: TRBV29-1; length: 13; size: .
DNA: TGTGCCAGCAGGGAGGTTGGGGAAGGTTTTGGCACTGAAGCTTTCTTT; CDR3: CASREVGEGFGTEAFF; J: TRBJ1-1; D: .; V: TRBV5-6; length: 16; size: .
DNA: TGCAGCGTTTCGCCGTCCGGGACAGTCTACAATGAGCAGTTCTTC; CDR3: CSVSPSGTVYNEQFF; J: TRBJ2-1; D: TRBD1; V: TRBV29-1; length: 15; size: .
DNA: TGTGCCAGCAGCTCCGAGGGGGGATCCTACGAGCAGTACTTC; CDR3: CASSSEGGSYEQYF; J: TRBJ2-7; D: .; V: TRBV7-8; length: 14; size: .
DNA: TGTGCCAGTAGTCCCTTGGAAGGGTCCGGGGAGCTGCTTTTT; CDR3: CASSPLEGSGELLF; J: TRBJ2-2; D: .; V: TRBV19; length: 14; size: .
DNA: TGTGCCAGCAGTGGGGCTGAAAACACCATATATTTT; CDR3: CASSGAENTIYF; J: TRBJ1-3; D: .; V: TRBV2; length: 12; size: .
DNA: TGTGCCAGCAGCTTGGGCGGGGGGGACACCACCGGGGAGCTGTTTTTT; CDR3: CASSLGGGDTTGELFF; J: TRBJ2-2; D: TRBD2; V: TRBV7-2; length: 16; size: .
DNA: TGTGCCAGCAGCCAAGACTCGGACGGCCTGAACACTGAAGCTTTCTTT; CDR3: CASSQDSDGLNTEAFF; J: TRBJ1-1; D: .; V: TRBV4-2; length: 16; size: .
DNA: TGTGCCAGCAGTCCTCCGACAGACTTATATGGCTACACCTTC; CDR3: CASSPPTDLYGYTF; J: TRBJ1-2; D: .; V: TRBV6-1; length: 14; size: .
DNA: TGTGCCAGCAGTTTAGCAGAGGATTACGAGCAGTACTTC; CDR3: CASSLAEDYEQYF; J: TRBJ2-7; D: .; V: TRBV27; length: 13; size: .
DNA: TGTGCCAGCAGGCTAGGAGCCGGGTACTACAATGAGCAGTTCTTC; CDR3: CASRLGAGYYNEQFF; J: TRBJ2-1; D: .; V: TRBV27; length: 15; size: once
DNA: TGTGCCAGCAGCGTAGGGGGGGGCAGCACCACTGAAGCTTTCTTT; CDR3: CASSVGGGSTTEAFF; J: TRBJ1-1; D: .; V: TRBV9; length: 15; size: .
DNA: TGCGCCAGCAGCGTAAAAACAGTTCCCTGGGAGACCCAGTACTTC; CDR3: CASSVKTVPWETQYF; J: TRBJ2-5; D: .; V: TRBV5-1; length: 15; size: .
DNA: TGTGCCAGCAGCTTAGAAGGCAATGAGCAGTTCTTC; CDR3: CASSLEGNEQFF; J: TRBJ2-1; D: .; V: TRBV7-9; length: 12; size: .
DNA: TGCAGCGTTAGACCCGGGACAGGGACCTACGAGCAGTACTTC; CDR3: CSVRPGTGTYEQYF; J: TRBJ2-7; D: TRBD1; V: TRBV29-1; length: 14; size: .
DNA: TGTGCCAGCTCACCACCGAGGGGGTTAGGCACTGAAGCTTTCTTT; CDR3: CASSPPRGLGTEAFF; J: TRBJ1-1; D: .; V: TRBV18; length: 15; size: .
DNA: TGTGCCAGCAGCTTGTGGGACTCTTCCTACGAGCAGTACTTC; CDR3: CASSLWDSSYEQYF; J: TRBJ2-7; D: .; V: TRBV5-4; length: 14; size: .
DNA: TGTGCCAGCAGCTTAGCGGTGTACAATGAGCAGTTCTTC; CDR3: CASSLAVYNEQFF; J: TRBJ2-1; D: .; V: TRBV7-6; length: 13; size: few
DNA: TGTGCCAGTAGTATAGGACCGGGGACTGAAGCTTTCTTT; CDR3: CASSIGPGTEAFF; J: TRBJ1-1; D: .; V: TRBV19; length: 13; size: .
DNA: TGTGCCAGCAGCTTAATTGGACAGGGGGAAGAGACCCAGTACTTC; CDR3: CASSLIGQGEETQYF; J: TRBJ2-5; D: TRBD1; V: TRBV7-9; length: 15; size: .
DNA: TGCGCCAGCAGCCAAGAATCATTTAGCTCCTACAATGAGCAGTTCTTC; CDR3: CASSQESFSSYNEQFF; J: TRBJ2-1; D: .; V: TRBV4-1; length: 16; size: .
DNA: TGTGCCAGCAGCACGGGACAGGTGGAGATTGAAGCTTTCTTT; CDR3: CASSTGQVEIEAFF; J: TRBJ1-1; D: TRBD1; V: TRBV5-6; length: 14; size: .
DNA: TGTGCCAGCAGTTACTCGGAAGGGGGCAATAACAATGAGCAGTTCTTC; CDR3: CASSYSEGGNNNEQFF; J: TRBJ2-1; D: TRBD1; V: TRBV6-5; length: 16; size: .
DNA: TGTGCCAGCAGCGTTGGGCTAGATAGCACAGATACGCAGTATTTT; CDR3: CASSVGLDSTDTQYF; J: TRBJ2-3; D: .; V: TRBV9; length: 15; size: .
DNA: TGTGCCTCTTCTTCTATGGGGACAGGGGGCGCGGATGAGCAGTTCTTC; CDR3: CASSSMGTGGADEQFF; J: TRBJ2-1; D: TRBD1; V: TRBV4-2; length: 16; size: once
DNA: TGCAGCGCCGATTCGGAAGGGGACTATGGCTACACCTTC; CDR3: CSADSEGDYGYTF; J: TRBJ1-2; D: .; V: TRBV29-1; length: 13; size: .
DNA: TGTGCCAGTAGTATAGGGGCCAGCCTAGCGGGGGGTCCTTACTCCTACAATGAGCAGTTCTTC; CDR3: CASSIGASLAGGPYSYNEQFF; J: TRBJ2-1; D: TRBD2; V: TRBV19; length: 21; size: .
DNA: TGTGCCAGCAGTTTATTTACAGGCGCTTCAAAAAATTCACCCCTCCACTTT; CDR3: CASSLFTGASKNSPLHF; J: TRBJ1-6; D: .; V: TRBV27; length: 17; size: .
DNA: TGCGCCAGCAGCCACCAAAACAGCGTCCTCTACGAGCAGTACTTC; CDR3: CASSHQNSVLYEQYF; J: TRBJ2-7; D: .; V: TRBV4-1; length: 15; size: .
DNA: TGCGCCAGCGCCTTGGGTTTCGCGGAGGACGAGCAGTACTTC; CDR3: CASALGFAEDEQYF; J: TRBJ2-7; D: .; V: TRBV5-1; length: 14; size: .
DNA: TGTGCCAGCAGCGGACAGGGAAGGCACTCCTACGAGCAGTACTTC; CDR3: CASSGQGRHSYEQYF; J: TRBJ2-7; D: TRBD1; V: TRBV11-1; length: 15; size: .
DNA: TGTGCCAGCAGCAAGCGACTAGCGGGACGCAATGAGCAGTTCTTC; CDR3: CASSKRLAGRNEQFF; J: TRBJ2-1; D: TRBD2; V: TRBV7-6; length: 15; size: .
DNA: TGCAGCGTTGTACCCGCTGGGGCCAACGTCCTGACTTTC; CDR3: CSVVPAGANVLTF; J: TRBJ2-6; D: .; V: TRBV29-1; length: 13; size: .
DNA: TGTGCCAGCAGTGTTAGCGGGGCACAAAACATTCAGTACTTC; CDR3: CASSVSGAQNIQYF; J: TRBJ2-4; D: TRBD2; V: TRBV27; length: 14; size: .
DNA: TGTGCCAGCAGTTACTCTCTGACAGCCGAGCAGTACTTC; CDR3: CASSYSLTAEQYF; J: TRBJ2-7; D: .; V: TRBV6-5; length: 13; size: .
DNA: TGTGCTAGTGGTCCCCCGGGGGGAAACACAGATACGCAGTATTTT; CDR3: CASGPPGGNTDTQYF; J: TRBJ2-3; D: TRBD2; V: TRBV12-5; length: 15; size: .
DNA: TGCGCCAGCAGCCAACAACAGGGAAGCTATGGCTACACCTTC; CDR3: CASSQQQGSYGYTF; J: TRBJ1-2; D: .; V: TRBV4-1; length: 14; size: once
DNA: TGCGCCAGCAGCCCGTACCTTGACGGGGGGGGCACAGATACGCAGTATTTT; CDR3: CASSPYLDGGGTDTQYF; J: TRBJ2-3; D: TRBD2; V: TRBV4-1; length: 17; size: .
DNA: TGCGCCAGCAGCACCGGGACAGGATACACAGATACGCAGTATTTT; CDR3: CASSTGTGYTDTQYF; J: TRBJ2-3; D: TRBD1; V: TRBV5-1; length: 15; size: .
DNA: TGCGCCAGCAGCCCAACCCCAGGGGCACAATATGGCTACACCTTC; CDR3: CASSPTPGAQYGYTF; J: TRBJ1-2; D: .; V: TRBV5-1; length: 15; size: .
DNA: TGTGCCAGCAGTCAATTCAGGCGGGGGGGCGATACGCAGTATTTT; CDR3: CASSQFRRGGDTQYF; J: TRBJ2-3; D: TRBD2; V: TRBV6-5; length: 15; size: .